The 16 T cell receptor beta chains given below trace back to one sample, sequenced in a study of T cell repertoires in cytomegalovirus infection. Their specific antigens are unknown. Each CDR3 protein gets one entry after TCRdb re-called the reads with MiXCR. The sample includes 50,000 to 65,000 distinct CDR3 sequences, 20% to 25% of them seen just once. The sample consisted of CD8+ T cells from cultured PBMCs, taken from culture after CMV antigen stimulation. These receptors were collected from a human donor in good health (CMV status not recorded). Some clones in this sample may be carry-over from other donors' samples.

This clonotype was counted a few times. V and J are TRBV6-1 and TRBJ2-7; TRBD1 matches 7 bases. Germline V gene lookup returns CDR1 MNHNS and CDR2 SASEGT. V lost 5 bases and J lost 2; bases outside the gene matches: 12. The CDR3 loop spans 16 amino acids. For the CDR3, the DNA is TGTGCCAGCAGTTACCACTGGACAGGACGCACCTACGAGCAGTACTTC. It specifies CASSYHWTGRTYEQYF.

The rearrangement links TRBV7-6 to TRBJ2-2, with 12 bases matching TRBD2. The CDR3 length is 15 residues. V gave up 5 bases and J gave up 8 bases; unmatched junction bases: 6. Per germline, CDR1 SGHVS and CDR2 FNYEAQ. Here the CDR3 DNA reads TGTGCCAGCAGCCTCAGACTAGCGGGGGCAGGGGAGCTGTTTTTT. Translated, it gives CASSLRLAGAGELFF.

The sample holds a few counts of this clonotype. The CDR3 is CASSLGGGMPEAFF. CDR3 DNA sequence: TGTGCCAGCTCACTCGGGGGTGGGATGCCTGAAGCTTTCTTT. The rearrangement links TRBV18 to TRBJ1-1; maybe TRBD1 (5 bases). The CDR3 is 14 residues long. Germline V gene lookup returns CDR1 KGHSH and CDR2 LQKENI. V lost 4 bases and J lost 6, with 15 bases in between.

The CDR3 nucleotides read TGTGCCAGTAGTCCAGGGACAGGCGGGCAGCCCCAGCATTTT. As protein: CASSPGTGGQPQHF. The V gene is TRBV19, the J gene TRBJ1-5; 8 bases fit TRBD1. This CDR3 region has 14 residues. The trim removed 5 bases at V and 7 bases at J, leaving 7 bases unmatched. From germline, CDR1 is LNHDA and CDR2 SQIVND (reference sequence).

The chain carries TRBV28 and TRBJ2-1, with D hard to call. V shed 7 bases and J shed 0 bases, with 10 bases lying between them. This CDR3 is 14 amino acids long. The germline gives CDR1 MDHEN, CDR2 SYDVKM. The CDR3 sequence is CASTKTSSYNEQFF. The CDR3 bases are TGTGCCAGCACAAAGACTTCCTCCTACAATGAGCAGTTCTTC.

This clonotype was observed at least ten times. The chain couples TRBV29-1 to TRBJ2-7, with D perhaps matching TRBD1 (6 bases). Germline V gene sequence: CDR1 SQVTM, CDR2 ANQGSEA. V lost 3 bases, J lost 4 bases, and 19 bases lay in between. CDR3 size: 15 residues. This chain's CDR3 is CSVEWALGAEYEQYF. The CDR3 DNA is TGCAGCGTTGAGTGGGCCCTGGGGGCCGAGTACGAGCAGTACTTC.

The gene calls are TRBV5-4 and TRBJ2-3; D ambiguous. The CDR3 length is 12 residues. Trimming stripped 0 bases from V and 8 bases from J, with 7 bases between. The V gene's germline CDR1 is SGHNT and CDR2 YYREEE (reference sequence). In DNA, the CDR3 is TGTGCCAGCAGCTTGGGAACCGGTACGCAGTATTTT. Protein sequence: CASSLGTGTQYF.

The chain has TRBV27 and TRBJ2-7, with TRBD2 as a possible D gene (6 bases). Germline V CDR1 and CDR2: MNHEY, SMNVEV (reference sequence). The V end was cut by 2 bases, the J end by 0 bases, with 14 bases between. The CDR3 consists of 16 residues. CDR3 protein: CASSLTLVAASYEQYF. CDR3 DNA sequence: TGTGCCAGCAGTTTAACTCTGGTAGCGGCCTCCTACGAGCAGTACTTC.

This clonotype was recorded a few times. The chain recombines TRBV12-5 with TRBJ1-3; D is undetermined. CDR1 is LGHNT, CDR2 FRNRAP, per germline. Trimming stripped 7 bases from V and 0 bases from J, with 7 bases between. CDR3 length: 13 residues. The DNA for the CDR3 is TGTGCTAGTGCTGGACTCTCTGGAAACACCATATATTTT. Its translation: CASAGLSGNTIYF. The entire variable domain, with the rest obtained from reference TRBV12-5 and TRBJ1-3, is as follows: DARVTQTPRHKVTEMGQEVTMRCQPILGHNTVFWYRQTMMQGLELLAYFRNRAPLDDSGMPKDRFSAEMPDATLATLKIQPSEPRDSAVYFCASAGLSGNTIYFGEGSWLTVV.

This clonotype came up a few times. This chain links TRBV7-8 with TRBJ2-1, with 12 nucleotides matching TRBD2. The junction had 10 bases not matched to a gene; V was cut back by 5 bases and J by 2 bases. Per the germline V gene, CDR1 is SGHVS and CDR2 is FQNEAQ. This CDR3 region has 18 residues. The CDR3 DNA reads TGTGCCAGCAGCCCATCCTGGACTAGCGGGAACCCCTACAATGAGCAGTTCTTC. It translates to CASSPSWTSGNPYNEQFF. The full variable domain, rest sourced from reference TRBV7-8 and TRBJ2-1, is GAGVSQSPRYKVAKRGQDVALRCDPISGHVSLFWYQQALGQGPEFLTYFQNEAQLDKSGLPSDRFFAERPEGSVSTLKIQRTQQEDSAVYLCASSPSWTSGNPYNEQFFGPGTRLTVL.

V is TRBV6-2 or TRBV6-3 and J is TRBJ1-5; D is ambiguous. The CDR3 contains 15 residues. V lost 4 bases to trimming and J lost 7 bases, with 17 bases between them. Germline lookup yields CDR1 MNHEY and CDR2 SVGEGT. The CDR3 coding sequence is TGTGCCAGCAGTTCCACGCTCAGTGGTAACCAGCCCCAGCATTTT. It codes for CASSSTLSGNQPQHF.

This clonotype was detected a few times. The chain carries TRBV27 and TRBJ1-1; D gene ambiguous. This CDR3 has 15 amino acids. V shed 0 bases and J shed 1 base, with 9 bases lying between them. The germline gives CDR1 MNHEY, CDR2 SMNVEV (reference sequence). The CDR3 region is CASSLSGRGNTEAFF. Written as DNA, the CDR3 is TGTGCCAGCAGTTTATCGGGCAGAGGGAACACTGAAGCTTTCTTT.

This clonotype has a handful of counts. The chain joins TRBV4-2 to TRBJ2-2; TRBD2 matches 11 bases. The germline gives CDR1 LGHNA, CDR2 YNFKEQ. This CDR3 region has 18 residues. Trimming removed 0 bases from V and 7 bases from J; junction bases left unmatched: 10. The CDR3 region is CASSQDPLSGGANGELFF. CDR3 coding DNA: TGTGCCAGCAGCCAAGATCCCCTTAGCGGGGGGGCGAACGGGGAGCTGTTTTTT.

This clonotype was observed at least ten times. Here the CDR3 DNA reads TGTGCCAGCAGTTTTACCAGGTCGAACACTGAAGCTTTCTTT. It yields the protein CASSFTRSNTEAFF. The chain carries TRBV28 and TRBJ1-1; D is uncertain. The CDR3 spans 14 residues. In germline, CDR1 is MDHEN, CDR2 SYDVKM. V lost 3 bases, J lost 1 base, and 9 bases lay in between. The full variable domain, rest sourced from reference TRBV28 and TRBJ1-1, is DVKVTQSSRYLVKRTGEKVFLECVQDMDHENMFWYRQDPGLGLRLIYFSYDVKMKEKGDIPEGYSVSREKKERFSLILESASTNQTSMYLCASSFTRSNTEAFFGQGTRLTVV.

The CDR3 DNA sequence: TGTGCCAGCAGCCAGAATTGGACCTTTAATTATGGCTACACCTTC. Translating it yields CASSQNWTFNYGYTF. The V call is TRBV11-2, the J call TRBJ1-2, with unresolved D. Looked up from germline, CDR1 is SGHAT and CDR2 is FQNNGV. V dropped 5 bases and J dropped 5 bases, with 18 bases sitting between them. The CDR3 runs to 15 residues.

The V gene is TRBV7-2, the J gene TRBJ1-5; no reliable D call. The CDR3 is 15 amino acids. Germline V CDR1 and CDR2: SGHTA, FQGNSA. The germline V and J ends were trimmed by 2 bases and 0 bases, with 8 bases remaining between them. The CDR3 loop is CASSLNRYSNQPQHF. The DNA for the CDR3 is TGTGCCAGCAGCTTAAACAGATATAGCAATCAGCCCCAGCATTTT.